The next 24 T cell receptor beta chains were all read from a single sample in a study of blood T cell repertoires in COVID-19. Here immunoSEQ multiplex PCR was the method, and the copy in TCRdb shows in-frame clones only, minus some. The sample carries hundreds of thousands of clones, 89% recorded once. Sequencing was done on a sample of peripheral blood. The receptors stem from a man aged 18 to 29 with COVID-19, enrolled during active disease.

This chain links TRBV19 with TRBJ2-4; 14 bases match TRBD2. Trimming at V came to 5 bases and at J to 2 bases, leaving 17 bases not matched to a gene. Germline lookup yields CDR1 LNHDA and CDR2 SQIVND (reference sequence). This CDR3 contains 21 residues. The CDR3 reads CASSLRSPGLAGDWTKNIQYF. CDR3 DNA: TGTGCCAGTAGTCTACGGAGTCCGGGACTAGCGGGAGATTGGACCAAAAACATTCAGTACTTC. Filled out from reference TRBV19 and TRBJ2-4, the complete variable domain reads DGGITQSPKYLFRKEGQNVTLSCEQNLNHDAMYWYRQDPGQGLRLIYYSQIVNDFQKGDIAEGYSVSREKKESFPLTVTSAQKNPTAFYLCASSLRSPGLAGDWTKNIQYFGAGTRLSVL.

V is TRBV5-4 and J is TRBJ2-7; D may be TRBD2 (5 bases). The ends were cut back, 7 bases at V and 6 bases at J, with 23 bases in the middle. The CDR3 sequence is 15 residues long. CDR1 is SGHNT, CDR2 YYREEE, per germline (reference sequence). Here the CDR3 reads CASGPGVLGGGEQYF. The CDR3 DNA reads as TGTGCCAGCGGTCCCGGGGTGCTTGGTGGAGGCGAGCAGTACTTC.

V and J are TRBV7-3 and TRBJ2-1; 13 bases are a match to TRBD2. This CDR3 contains 15 residues. CDR1 SGHTA and CDR2 FQGTGA come from the germline V gene. The ends lost 5 bases at V and 8 bases at J; junction bases unmatched: 6. The CDR3 DNA sequence: TGTGCCAGCAGCCCAGGTGGGACTAGCGGGGATGAGCAGTTCTTC. This gives the protein CASSPGGTSGDEQFF. Variable domain in full (rest from reference TRBV7-3 and TRBJ2-1): GAGVSQTPSNKVTEKGKYVELRCDPISGHTALYWYRQSLGQGPEFLIYFQGTGAADDSGLPNDRFFAVRPEGSVSTLKIQRTERGDSAVYLCASSPGGTSGDEQFFGPGTRLTVL.

The rearrangement uses TRBV4-2 and TRBJ1-2; 12 bases fit TRBD1. CDR1 is LGHNA and CDR2 is YNFKEQ in the germline V gene. Trimming at V came to 4 bases and at J to 6 bases, leaving 6 bases not matched to a gene. The CDR3 is made up of 15 amino acids. The CDR3 nucleotides read TGTGCCAGCAGCCCGGAAAGGGACAGGGGGCATGGCTACACCTTC. Encoded protein: CASSPERDRGHGYTF.

The chain combines TRBV4-2 with TRBJ1-1; the match to TRBD1 covers 7 bases. Trimming cost V 0 bases and J 0 bases; bases outside gene matches: 13. The CDR3 totals 19 residues. Per the germline V gene, CDR1 is LGHNA and CDR2 is YNFKEQ. The chain's CDR3 is CASSQDLVRDSPVNTEAFF. CDR3 bases: TGTGCCAGCAGCCAAGATCTTGTCAGGGACAGTCCCGTGAACACTGAAGCTTTCTTT.

V is TRBV2 and J is TRBJ1-1; D is perhaps TRBD1 (6 bases). With 10 bases removed from V and 0 bases from J, the gap between germline ends came to 12 bases. The CDR3 contains 13 residues. Germline assignment: CDR1 SNHLY and CDR2 FYNNEI. The CDR3 coding sequence is TGTGCCAAGTCCGGGACACTGAACACTGAAGCTTTCTTT. This gives the protein CAKSGTLNTEAFF.

This sequence joins TRBV4-1 and TRBJ2-1; 9 bases match TRBD1. Germline V gives CDR1 MGHRA, CDR2 YSYEKL. V lost 6 bases, J lost 4 bases, and 7 bases stayed unmatched. The CDR3 sequence is 15 residues long. CDR3 in amino acids: CASSRGTGYYNEQFF. As DNA, the CDR3 is TGCGCCAGCAGTCGGGGGACAGGGTATTACAATGAGCAGTTCTTC.

The rearrangement joins TRBV4-1 to TRBJ2-6; 10 bases agree with TRBD2. With 3 bases clipped from V and 3 bases from J, the junction kept 20 bases outside the gene matches. CDR1 MGHRA and CDR2 YSYEKL come from the germline V gene. This CDR3 comprises 22 residues. CDR3 protein: CASSQIQVAGGDNLGGANVLTF. DNA of the CDR3: TGCGCCAGCAGCCAGATTCAGGTAGCGGGGGGTGATAATTTGGGTGGGGCCAACGTCCTGACTTTC.

The gene calls are TRBV5-6 and TRBJ1-5; 9 positions match TRBD1. Germline values: CDR1 SGHDT, CDR2 YYEEEE. The V gene end was trimmed by 3 bases and the J gene end by 9 bases; junction bases not matched to a gene: 4. This CDR3 region has 13 residues. The CDR3 DNA reads as TGTGCCAGCAGCTGGGACAGGGATGGGCCCCAGCATTTT. Its translation: CASSWDRDGPQHF.

V and J are TRBV6-6 and TRBJ1-5; 8 nucleotides match TRBD1. CDR1 is MNHNY, CDR2 SVGAGI, per germline (reference sequence). CDR3 length equals 16 residues. V dropped 0 bases and J dropped 2; count of bases not matched to a gene: 3. This CDR3 is CASSYSDRGRNQPQHF. The DNA for the CDR3 is TGTGCCAGCAGTTACTCTGACAGGGGTCGCAATCAGCCCCAGCATTTT.

Written as DNA, the CDR3 is TGTGCTAGTGTTTCCTGGGGGACAGGGGGCAACGAGCAGTACTTC. It specifies CASVSWGTGGNEQYF. V gene TRBV12-5 combines with J gene TRBJ2-7; TRBD1 aligns across 12 bases. V was pared by 7 bases and J by 5 bases, with 9 bases of the junction left unmatched. CDR1 is LGHNT, CDR2 FRNRAP, per germline. The CDR3 extends over 15 amino acids. Using reference TRBV12-5 and TRBJ2-7 for the parts outside the CDR3, the full variable domain is DARVTQTPRHKVTEMGQEVTMRCQPILGHNTVFWYRQTMMQGLELLAYFRNRAPLDDSGMPKDRFSAEMPDATLATLKIQPSEPRDSAVYFCASVSWGTGGNEQYFGPGTRLTVT.

This rearrangement joins TRBV21-1 to TRBJ1-1; the table's D call, TRBD1, was not checked against the DNA. TRBV21-1 is shown as a pseudogene. The CDR3 has 15 residues. CDR3 residues: CASSFTGTTEAEAFF. CDR3 in DNA: TGTGCCAGCAGCTTTACCGGGACAACAGAAGCTGAAGCTTTCTTT.

This clone is a singleton in its sample. The V call is TRBV12-3 or TRBV12-4, the J call TRBJ2-7; D is unclear. V dropped 3 bases and J dropped 2 bases, with 8 bases sitting between them. This CDR3 contains 13 residues. The CDR3 protein is CASSFSAAYEQYF. The CDR3 bases are TGTGCCAGCAGTTTCTCGGCGGCCTACGAGCAGTACTTC.

The V and J genes are TRBV11-2 and TRBJ1-2, with a possible D match to TRBD1 (6 bases). Germline V gives CDR1 SGHAT, CDR2 FQNNGV. This CDR3 comprises 16 residues. Trimming pared 5 bases from V and 1 base from J, leaving 17 bases between. The CDR3: CASSPIQGANNYGYTF. The CDR3 nucleotides are TGTGCCAGCAGCCCAATACAGGGAGCCAATAACTATGGCTACACCTTC. Full variable domain (remainder filled in from reference TRBV11-2 and TRBJ1-2): EAGVAQSPRYKIIEKRQSVAFWCNPISGHATLYWYQQILGQGPKLLIQFQNNGVVDDSQLPKDRFSAERLKGVDSTLKIQPAKLEDSAVYLCASSPIQGANNYGYTFGSGTRLTVV.

V usage is TRBV11-2 and J usage is TRBJ2-1; D may be TRBD1 (6 bases). Germline V lookup: CDR1 SGHAT, CDR2 FQNNGV. The CDR3 runs to 15 residues. Trimming shortened V by 5 bases and J by 7 bases, and 18 bases separated the two germline ends. The CDR3 coding sequence is TGTGCCAGCAGCACCGACTGGGGGCAGAGGAATGAGCAGTTCTTC. Translated, it gives CASSTDWGQRNEQFF.

The V call is TRBV5-5, the J call TRBJ2-2, with 7 nucleotides matching TRBD2. CDR1 and CDR2 from the germline V gene are SGHKS and YYEKEE (reference sequence). J lost 6 bases, V lost 0 bases, and 8 bases had no gene match. There are 16 residues in the CDR3. CDR3 sequence: CASSLAVAGRAGELFF. In DNA form, the CDR3 reads TGTGCCAGCAGCTTGGCAGTGGCAGGGAGGGCCGGGGAGCTGTTTTTT.

The chain employs TRBV2 and TRBJ1-2, with 7 bases fitting TRBD1. The ends lost 6 bases at V and 7 bases at J; junction bases unmatched: 8. There are 13 residues in the CDR3. The V gene's germline CDR1 is SNHLY and CDR2 FYNNEI. Here the CDR3 reads CASRATGDGGYTF. In DNA form, the CDR3 reads TGTGCCAGCAGAGCAACAGGGGACGGTGGCTACACCTTC.

The CDR3 DNA reads as TGTGCCAGTAGGAGCGGTTTGGCCGGGGAGCTGTTTTTT. This sequence encodes CASRSGLAGELFF. The chain joins TRBV19 to TRBJ2-2; D is possibly TRBD2 (5 bases). Looked up from germline, CDR1 is LNHDA and CDR2 is SQIVND (reference sequence). This CDR3 has 13 amino acids. V was clipped by 6 bases and J by 6 bases, with 11 bases between them.

The chain is built from TRBV3-1 (or the pseudogene TRBV3-2) and TRBJ2-3, with TRBD2 identical over 7 bases. The CDR3 is 14 residues long. V trimming: 5 bases; J trimming: 1 base; junction bases outside the gene matches: 3. Germline CDR1 reads LGHDT; CDR2 reads YNNKEL (reference sequence). The CDR3 bases are TGTGCCAGCAGCAATGCGGGAGGCACAGATACGCAGTATTTT. Translating it yields CASSNAGGTDTQYF.

The chain joins TRBV2 to TRBJ2-7, with D uncertain. The CDR3 has 11 amino acids. Germline-derived CDR1 and CDR2 are SNHLY and FYNNEI. The V and J ends lost 5 bases and 2 bases respectively, with 4 bases between them. The CDR3 loop reads CASSSTYEQYF. CDR3 nucleotides: TGTGCCAGCAGTTCCACCTACGAGCAGTACTTC.

This clone was observed a single time. The V gene is TRBV3-1 (or the pseudogene TRBV3-2), the J gene TRBJ2-3; TRBD2 agrees at 10 bases. With V trimmed by 1 base and J by 2 bases, 3 bases remained unmatched. Per germline, CDR1 LGHDT and CDR2 YNNKEL (reference sequence). The CDR3 runs 16 residues. The CDR3, as DNA: TGTGCCAGCAGCCAAGGTCTAGCGGGGGTCACAGATACGCAGTATTTT. This sequence encodes CASSQGLAGVTDTQYF.

The rearrangement joins TRBV19 to TRBJ2-2, with D perhaps matching TRBD2 (6 bases). Germline V CDR1 and CDR2: LNHDA, SQIVND (reference sequence). The CDR3 is made up of 18 amino acids. V was clipped by 7 bases and J by 7 bases, with 28 bases between them. The CDR3 DNA follows: TGTGCCAGTACCCTGGGGCGGGTAAGACTAGGAGAAGGCGGGGAGCTGTTTTTT. As protein: CASTLGRVRLGEGGELFF.

The chain couples TRBV4-1 to TRBJ2-7; TRBD1 aligns across 7 bases. The V and J ends lost 1 base and 3 bases, in that order; junction bases with no gene match: 6. Germline V gene lookup returns CDR1 MGHRA and CDR2 YSYEKL. The CDR3 consists of 15 residues. The CDR3 bases are TGCGCCAGCAGCCAAGTCGGTGGGGACAGCTACGAGCAGTACTTC. Translation gives CASSQVGGDSYEQYF.

This chain uses TRBV6-5 with TRBJ1-3, with 8 nucleotides matching TRBD1. This CDR3 is 15 amino acids long. V dropped 6 bases and J dropped 1; count of bases not matched to a gene: 5. In germline, CDR1 is MNHEY, CDR2 SVGAGI. CDR3 nucleotide sequence: TGTGCCAGCAGAAGACAGGGGAGGTCTGGAAACACCATATATTTT. As protein: CASRRQGRSGNTIYF.